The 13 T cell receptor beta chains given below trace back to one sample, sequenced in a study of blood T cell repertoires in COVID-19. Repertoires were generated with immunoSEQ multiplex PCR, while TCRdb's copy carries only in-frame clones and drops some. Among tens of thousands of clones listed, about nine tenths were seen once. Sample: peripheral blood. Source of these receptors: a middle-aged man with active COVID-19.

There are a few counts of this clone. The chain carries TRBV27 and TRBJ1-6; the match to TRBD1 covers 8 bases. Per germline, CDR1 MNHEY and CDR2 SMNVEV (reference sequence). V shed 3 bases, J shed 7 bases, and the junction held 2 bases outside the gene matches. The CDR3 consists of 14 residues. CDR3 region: CASSFRTGNSPLHF. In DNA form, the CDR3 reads TGTGCCAGCAGTTTTAGGACAGGGAATTCACCCCTCCACTTT.

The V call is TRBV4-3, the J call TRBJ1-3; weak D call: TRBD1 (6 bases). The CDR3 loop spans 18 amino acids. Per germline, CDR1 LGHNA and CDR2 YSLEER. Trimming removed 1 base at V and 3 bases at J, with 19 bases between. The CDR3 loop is CASSQGGPTGRRGNTIYF. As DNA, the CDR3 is TGCGCCAGCAGCCAAGGGGGCCCAACAGGGCGGCGTGGAAACACCATATATTTT.

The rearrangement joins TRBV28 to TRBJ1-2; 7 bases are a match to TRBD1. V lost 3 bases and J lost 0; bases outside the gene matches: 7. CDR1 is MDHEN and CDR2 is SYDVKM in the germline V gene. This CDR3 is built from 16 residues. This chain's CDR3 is CASSFRGTEANYGYTF. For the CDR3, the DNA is TGTGCCAGCAGTTTTAGGGGGACAGAAGCTAACTATGGCTACACCTTC.

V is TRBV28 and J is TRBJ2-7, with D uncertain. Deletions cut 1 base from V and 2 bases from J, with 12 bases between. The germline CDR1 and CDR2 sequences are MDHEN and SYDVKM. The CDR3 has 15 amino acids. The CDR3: CASSLFRITAYEQYF. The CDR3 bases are TGTGCCAGCAGTTTATTTCGGATTACAGCCTACGAGCAGTACTTC.

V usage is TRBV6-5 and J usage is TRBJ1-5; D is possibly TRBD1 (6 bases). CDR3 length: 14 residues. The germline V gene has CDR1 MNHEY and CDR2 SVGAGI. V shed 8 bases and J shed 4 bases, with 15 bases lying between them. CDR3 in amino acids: CASSGQPFNQPQHF. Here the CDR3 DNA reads TGTGCCAGCTCCGGACAGCCCTTTAATCAGCCCCAGCATTTT.

The CDR3 bases are TGTGCCAGCAGCTTAAATCCGGGGGTAGATACGCAGTATTTT. Encoded protein: CASSLNPGVDTQYF. V usage is TRBV7-3 and J usage is TRBJ2-3, with a tentative D call TRBD2 (6 bases). This CDR3 is built from 14 residues. The germline V and J ends were trimmed by 1 base and 5 bases, with 10 bases remaining between them. CDR1 SGHTA and CDR2 FQGTGA come from the germline V gene.

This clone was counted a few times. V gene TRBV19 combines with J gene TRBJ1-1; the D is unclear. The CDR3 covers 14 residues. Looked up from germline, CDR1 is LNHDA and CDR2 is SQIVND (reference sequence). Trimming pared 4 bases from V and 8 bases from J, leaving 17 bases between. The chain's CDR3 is CASSTIYSGSEAFF. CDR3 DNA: TGTGCCAGTAGTACTATATATTCGGGATCGGAAGCTTTCTTT.

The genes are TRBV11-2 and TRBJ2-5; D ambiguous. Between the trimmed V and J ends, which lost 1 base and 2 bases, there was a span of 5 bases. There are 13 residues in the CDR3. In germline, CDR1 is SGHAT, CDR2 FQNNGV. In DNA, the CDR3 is TGTGCCAGCAGCTTAGTCATTCAAGAGACCCAGTACTTC. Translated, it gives CASSLVIQETQYF.

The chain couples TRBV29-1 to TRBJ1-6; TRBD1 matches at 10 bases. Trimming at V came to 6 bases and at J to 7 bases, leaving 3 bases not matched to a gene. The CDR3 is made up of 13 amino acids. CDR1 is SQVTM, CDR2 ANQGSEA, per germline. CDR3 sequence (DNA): TGCAGCGTGAGGACAGGGGGAAATTCACCCCTCCACTTT. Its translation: CSVRTGGNSPLHF. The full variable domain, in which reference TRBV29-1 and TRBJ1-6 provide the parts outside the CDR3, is SAVISQKPSRDICQRGTSLTIQCQVDSQVTMMFWYRQQPGQSLTLIATANQGSEATYESGFVIDKFPISRPNLTFSTLTVSNMSPEDSSIYLCSVRTGGNSPLHFGNGTRLTVT.

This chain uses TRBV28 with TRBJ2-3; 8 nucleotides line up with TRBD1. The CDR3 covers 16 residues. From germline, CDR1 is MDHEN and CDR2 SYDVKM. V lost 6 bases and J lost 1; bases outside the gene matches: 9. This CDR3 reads CASSEPTGVRTDTQYF. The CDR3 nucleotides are TGTGCCAGCAGCGAGCCGACAGGGGTGCGCACAGATACGCAGTATTTT.

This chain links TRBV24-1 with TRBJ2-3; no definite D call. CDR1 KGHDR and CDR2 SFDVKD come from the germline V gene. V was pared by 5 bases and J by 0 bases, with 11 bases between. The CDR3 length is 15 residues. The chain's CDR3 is CATSGGPTSTDTQYF. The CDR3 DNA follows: TGTGCCACCAGTGGAGGCCCGACTAGCACAGATACGCAGTATTTT.

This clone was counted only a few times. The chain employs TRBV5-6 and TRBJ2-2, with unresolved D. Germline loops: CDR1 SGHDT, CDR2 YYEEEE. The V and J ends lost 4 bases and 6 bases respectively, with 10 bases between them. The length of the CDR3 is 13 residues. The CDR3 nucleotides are TGTGCCAGCAGCCCGAGATCCGCCGGGGAGCTGTTTTTT. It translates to CASSPRSAGELFF.

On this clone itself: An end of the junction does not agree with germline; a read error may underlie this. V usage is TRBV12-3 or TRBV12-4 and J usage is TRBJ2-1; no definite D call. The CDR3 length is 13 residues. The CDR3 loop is CAGSISSYNEQFF. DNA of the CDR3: TGTGCCGGCAGTATTAGCTCCTACAATGAGCAGTTCTTC.